What follows are 5 T cell receptor beta chains derived from one specimen sequenced in a study of blood T cell repertoires in COVID-19. Sequencing used immunoSEQ multiplex PCR; TCRdb keeps in-frame clones, though not all of them. There are about 120,000 clones in the sample; roughly 76% occur only once, and about 10% lies in the top ten. Material: peripheral blood. These TCRs come from a human donor in a cohort sampled during active COVID-19.

The rearrangement joins TRBV3-1 (or the pseudogene TRBV3-2) to TRBJ1-2, with no clear D. The V end was cut by 2 bases, the J end by 4 bases, with 8 bases between. Germline V gene lookup returns CDR1 LGHDT and CDR2 YNNKEL (reference sequence). This CDR3 spans 13 amino acids. DNA of the CDR3: TGTGCCAGCAGCCAACGGGTCCTCTATGGCTACACCTTC. It encodes CASSQRVLYGYTF.

This clone was seen only once. The genes are TRBV2 and TRBJ1-2; maybe TRBD1 (5 bases). The V and J ends lost 6 bases and 0 bases respectively, with 14 bases between them. The CDR3 runs 15 residues. Germline values: CDR1 SNHLY, CDR2 FYNNEI. The chain's CDR3 is CASSADRRPNYGYTF. The CDR3, as DNA: TGTGCCAGCAGCGCCGACAGACGACCTAACTATGGCTACACCTTC.

DNA for the CDR3: TGTGCCAGCAGCCCCGGGACAGGGGGCCCCTACACCTTC. Amino acid sequence: CASSPGTGGPYTF. The chain carries TRBV7-2 and TRBJ1-2, with 12 nucleotides matching TRBD1. This CDR3 is 13 amino acids long. J lost 10 bases, V lost 5 bases, and 5 bases had no gene match. Germline CDR1 and CDR2: SGHTA and FQGNSA.

This clone was picked up a small number of times. V and J are TRBV5-1 and TRBJ1-1; 10 nucleotides align to TRBD1. The CDR3 extends over 17 amino acids. The trim removed 6 bases at V and 6 bases at J, leaving 17 bases unmatched. Germline lookup yields CDR1 SGHRS and CDR2 YFSETQ. The CDR3 DNA sequence: TGCGCCAGCACGTACTCGGGACAGGGGACTTCGAGCGCTGAAGCTTTCTTT. Translating it yields CASTYSGQGTSSAEAFF.

The rearrangement links TRBV6-5 to TRBJ2-7; TRBD1 aligns across 12 bases. The ends lost 2 bases at V and 3 bases at J; junction bases unmatched: 2. Germline lookup yields CDR1 MNHEY and CDR2 SVGAGI. CDR3 length equals 15 residues. The CDR3 DNA sequence: TGTGCCAGCAGTTACGGGACAGGGGGCGGCTACGAGCAGTACTTC. This gives the protein CASSYGTGGGYEQYF.